This record concerns one T cell receptor beta chain sequence. Its antigen is not identified. This sample was included in a study of beta chain features in type 1 diabetes. This CDR3 spans 14 amino acids. With V trimmed by 4 bases and J by 1 base, 4 bases remained unmatched. CDR1 SGHRS and CDR2 YFSETQ come from the germline V gene. Overall study results and limits: Patients with Type 1 diabetes showed moderately but significantly shorter TCRB CDR3s in all four CD4+ subsets.

Every isolated RNA sample was fully reverse transcribed, so sequencing captured expressed TCRB transcripts. The protocol was immunoSEQ multiplex PCR, while the TCRdb copy is restricted to in-frame clones and leaves out a portion. The data show around 40,000 clones, approximately 70% seen once. The TCR originated in a woman between 18 and 30 years old with type 1 diabetes. The sample was Tregs from blood. The chain uses TRBV5-1 and TRBJ1-1; TRBD1 matches at 7 bases. The CDR3 sequence is CASSTGDRNTEAFF. CDR3 coding DNA: TGCGCCAGCAGCACGGGGGACAGGAACACTGAAGCTTTCTTT.